These 27 T cell receptor beta chains share one sample of origin, sequenced in a study of T cell responses to AZD1222 COVID-19 vaccine. Profiled with immunoSEQ multiplex PCR; TCRdb holds only in-frame clones, not every one. Of approximately 150,000 clones listed, approximately 90% are singletons. Here the sequenced sample was peripheral blood, taken on day 0 of AZD1222 vaccination. These receptor sequences come from an adult in good health.

The chain is built from TRBV5-1 and TRBJ2-1; TRBD1 matches at 9 bases. Trimming removed 0 bases from V and 9 bases from J; junction bases left unmatched: 10. The CDR3 has 16 amino acids. Germline values: CDR1 SGHRS, CDR2 YFSETQ. The CDR3 nucleotides read TGCGCCAGCAGCTTGGCGGCCGGACAGGGGCTCGGTGAGCAGTTCTTC. It is translated as CASSLAAGQGLGEQFF.

J is TRBJ2-3 and V is TRBV2; the D gene could be TRBD1 or TRBD2 (5 bases each). CDR1 and CDR2 (germline): SNHLY, FYNNEI. The CDR3 spans 17 residues. Trimming cost V 7 bases and J 5 bases, with 25 bases left between them. The CDR3 spells CASITGRLAGAGDTQYF. In DNA form, the CDR3 reads TGTGCCAGCATTACGGGGCGGCTAGCCGGCGCCGGAGATACGCAGTATTTT.

The chain uses TRBV30 and TRBJ1-4; TRBD1 matches 7 bases. The CDR3 has 13 residues. Germline lookup yields CDR1 GTSNPN and CDR2 SVGIG (reference sequence). The V and J ends lost 1 base and 8 bases, in that order; junction bases with no gene match: 4. The CDR3 protein is CAWSAQGGEKLFF. DNA for the CDR3: TGTGCCTGGAGTGCCCAGGGGGGCGAAAAACTGTTTTTT.

The chain joins TRBV27 to TRBJ2-3, with D hard to call. Trimming took off 2 bases at V and 0 bases at J, with 15 bases between the two ends. Germline assignment: CDR1 MNHEY and CDR2 SMNVEV (reference sequence). The CDR3 totals 17 residues. The CDR3 is CASSLNLRAASTDTQYF. The CDR3 nucleotides are TGTGCCAGCAGTTTAAACCTTCGGGCGGCCAGCACAGATACGCAGTATTTT.

The chain couples TRBV27 to TRBJ2-2, with D maybe TRBD1 (6 bases). Germline V gene lookup returns CDR1 MNHEY and CDR2 SMNVEV (reference sequence). The CDR3 covers 17 residues. V lost 6 bases and J lost 0, with 17 bases in between. The CDR3 coding sequence is TGTGCCAGCAGCGAAGCGTGGGACACGACGAACACCGGGGAGCTGTTTTTT. Translated, it gives CASSEAWDTTNTGELFF.

This rearrangement joins TRBV4-1 to TRBJ1-1; D unresolved. Germline V lookup: CDR1 MGHRA, CDR2 YSYEKL. V lost 3 bases and J 3 bases, leaving 8 bases between the germline ends. This CDR3 region has 13 residues. This CDR3 reads CASSQLGYTEAFF. The CDR3 nucleotides read TGCGCCAGCAGCCAGTTGGGGTACACTGAAGCTTTCTTT.

The V call is TRBV5-1, the J call TRBJ1-1; D remains ambiguous. The CDR3 is 14 residues long. V shed 4 bases and J shed 3 bases, with 13 bases lying between them. Looked up from germline, CDR1 is SGHRS and CDR2 is YFSETQ. This chain's CDR3 is CASSGTNRYTEAFF. The CDR3, as DNA: TGCGCCAGCAGCGGAACAAATCGTTACACTGAAGCTTTCTTT.

This clone was counted a few times. This sequence joins TRBV30 and TRBJ2-3; perhaps D is TRBD1 or TRBD2 (5 bases each). The germline V and J ends were trimmed by 3 bases and 0 bases, with 13 bases remaining between them. Germline CDR1 is GTSNPN and CDR2 is SVGIG (reference sequence). This CDR3 spans 15 amino acids. The CDR3 coding sequence is TGTGCCTGGAGCCCCGGGGCCCTTAGCACAGATACGCAGTATTTT. This sequence encodes CAWSPGALSTDTQYF.

This clone turned up a few times. This same CDR3 is encoded by further DNA sequences in the sample. This sequence joins TRBV5-1 and TRBJ2-3; the D gene is possibly TRBD2 (5 bases). The V gene lost 2 bases and the J gene lost 1 base, with 11 bases spanning the gap. Germline CDR1 reads SGHRS; CDR2 reads YFSETQ. The CDR3 has 15 residues. CDR3 region: CASSFEGRGTDTQYF. The CDR3 coding sequence is TGCGCCAGCAGCTTCGAGGGAAGGGGCACAGATACGCAGTATTTT.

The gene calls are TRBV15 and TRBJ2-5; TRBD2 agrees at 8 bases. V was clipped by 7 bases and J by 2 bases; unmatched bases: 6. The CDR3 length is 14 residues. Germline V lookup: CDR1 LNHNV, CDR2 YYDKDF (reference sequence). In DNA, the CDR3 is TGTGCCACCACCCCGGGGGGGTGGCAAGAGACCCAGTACTTC. As protein: CATTPGGWQETQYF.

The chain combines TRBV7-8 with TRBJ1-1; 9 bases agree with TRBD1. Germline CDR1 and CDR2: SGHVS and FQNEAQ. Germline trimming cut 3 bases from V and 4 bases from J; bases unmatched to any gene: 9. The CDR3 extends over 16 amino acids. The CDR3 here is CASSFSGTGSSTEAFF. CDR3 nucleotide sequence: TGTGCCAGCAGCTTTTCAGGGACAGGGTCGAGCACTGAAGCTTTCTTT.

The J gene is TRBJ2-7, the V gene TRBV3-1 (or the pseudogene TRBV3-2), with unresolved D. Germline lookup yields CDR1 LGHDT and CDR2 YNNKEL (reference sequence). The V and J ends lost 4 bases and 3 bases respectively, with 4 bases between them. The CDR3 totals 11 residues. The CDR3 nucleotides read TGTGCCAGCAGCCGTATCTACGAGCAGTACTTC. This codes for CASSRIYEQYF.

The chain employs TRBV7-2 and TRBJ1-5; D is ambiguous. Trimming pared 5 bases from V and 3 bases from J, leaving 14 bases between. Germline lookup yields CDR1 SGHTA and CDR2 FQGNSA. This CDR3 has 15 amino acids. Here the CDR3 DNA reads TGTGCCAGCAGCCCCAGATACGGCCCCAATCAGCCCCAGCATTTT. Amino acid sequence: CASSPRYGPNQPQHF.

The V call is TRBV10-3, the J call TRBJ2-1; no clear D gene. This CDR3 contains 16 residues. V was trimmed by 3 bases and J by 3 bases, leaving 15 bases between them. From germline, CDR1 is ENHRY and CDR2 SYGVKD. The CDR3 here is CAISDPGDTNYNEQFF. The DNA for the CDR3 is TGTGCCATCAGTGATCCAGGCGATACCAACTACAATGAGCAGTTCTTC.

V gene TRBV5-8 combines with J gene TRBJ1-4; D is unclear. Trimming removed 4 bases from V and 2 bases from J, with 15 bases in between. The CDR3 spans 16 residues. CDR1 and CDR2 from the germline V gene are SGHTS and YDEGEE. In DNA form, the CDR3 reads TGTGCCAGCAGCCGGCAAGGGCGGCCCACTAATGAAAAACTGTTTTTT. It codes for CASSRQGRPTNEKLFF.

V usage is TRBV5-1 and J usage is TRBJ2-1, with D possibly TRBD2 on 5 matching bases. Germline CDR1 and CDR2: SGHRS and YFSETQ. The CDR3 spans 13 residues. V lost 4 bases and J 2 bases, leaving 7 bases between the germline ends. The CDR3 coding sequence is TGCGCCAGCAGCATCGGGACCTACAATGAGCAGTTCTTC. It encodes CASSIGTYNEQFF. The full variable domain, rest sourced from reference TRBV5-1 and TRBJ2-1, is KAGVTQTPRYLIKTRGQQVTLSCSPISGHRSVSWYQQTPGQGLQFLFEYFSETQRNKGNFPGRFSGRQFSNSRSEMNVSTLELGDSALYLCASSIGTYNEQFFGPGTRLTVL.

Sample share makes this clone medium-sized. The chain has TRBV4-1 and TRBJ1-5; TRBD1 aligns across 8 bases. The CDR3 totals 18 residues. Looked up from germline, CDR1 is MGHRA and CDR2 is YSYEKL. Trimming at V came to 4 bases and at J to 0 bases, leaving 11 bases not matched to a gene. CDR3 amino acids: CASSRTDLQGGSNQPQHF. DNA of the CDR3: TGCGCCAGCAGCCGGACAGACCTACAGGGGGGTAGCAATCAGCCCCAGCATTTT.

DNA of the CDR3: TGTGCCTGGGTACAGGGGTACTATGGCTACACCTTC. Its translation is CAWVQGYYGYTF. The genes are TRBV30 and TRBJ1-2, with TRBD1 identical over 7 bases. CDR1 GTSNPN and CDR2 SVGIG come from the germline V gene (reference sequence). J was trimmed by 3 bases and V by 5 bases; bases with no gene match: 3. CDR3 length equals 12 residues.

The chain links TRBV2 to TRBJ2-2; weak D call: TRBD2 (6 bases). This CDR3 has 14 residues. The V end lost 4 bases, the J end lost 7 bases, and 13 bases lay between the germline ends. Germline CDR1 and CDR2: SNHLY and FYNNEI. The CDR3 here is CASSAQRVVGELFF. CDR3 bases: TGTGCCAGCAGTGCACAGCGGGTAGTCGGGGAGCTGTTTTTT.

This clone was counted once. The chain combines TRBV11-2 with TRBJ1-1; D remains ambiguous. Trimming stripped 2 bases from V and 4 bases from J, with 8 bases between. The CDR3 is made up of 13 amino acids. Per the germline V gene, CDR1 is SGHAT and CDR2 is FQNNGV. DNA for the CDR3: TGTGCCAGCAGCTTAATTCTGGGCACTGAAGCTTTCTTT. Protein product: CASSLILGTEAFF.

The V and J genes are TRBV12-5 and TRBJ2-2; possibly TRBD1 for D (5 bases). From germline, CDR1 is LGHNT and CDR2 FRNRAP. The V and J ends lost 3 bases and 16 bases respectively, with 9 bases between them. The CDR3 extends over 10 amino acids. As DNA, the CDR3 is TGTGCTAGTGGTTTAGGGGTGTCGTTTTTT. Protein: CASGLGVSFF.

V gene TRBV9 combines with J gene TRBJ2-2; unclear D gene. The CDR3 loop spans 14 amino acids. The germline V and J ends were trimmed by 5 bases and 6 bases, with 14 bases remaining between them. Germline-derived CDR1 and CDR2 are SGDLS and YYNGEE. The CDR3 DNA sequence: TGTGCCAGCAGAAACTGGAAAGAGTCCGGGGAGCTGTTTTTT. Translating it yields CASRNWKESGELFF.

This sequence joins TRBV11-2 and TRBJ1-1; tentatively, D is TRBD1 (6 bases). The germline V gene encodes CDR1 SGHAT and CDR2 FQNNGV. The CDR3 loop spans 15 amino acids. The V and J ends lost 5 bases and 0 bases respectively, with 13 bases between them. CDR3 nucleotides: TGTGCCAGCAGCCCCTGGACAGAGATGAACACTGAAGCTTTCTTT. Protein: CASSPWTEMNTEAFF.

This rearrangement joins TRBV6-1 to TRBJ2-1; no reliable D call. The V gene's germline CDR1 is MNHNS and CDR2 SASEGT. Trimming stripped 2 bases from V and 10 bases from J, with 12 bases between. The CDR3 has 13 residues. The CDR3 loop is CASSEPGGLEQFF. CDR3 nucleotide sequence: TGTGCCAGCAGTGAACCAGGTGGTCTAGAGCAGTTCTTC.

For the CDR3, the DNA is TGTGCCAGCAGCCCCATGACTAGCGGGAGTCACGCCGGGGAGCTGTTTTTT. It codes for CASSPMTSGSHAGELFF. The chain combines TRBV7-6 with TRBJ2-2; 12 bases are a match to TRBD2. This CDR3 spans 17 amino acids. CDR1 SGHVS and CDR2 FNYEAQ come from the germline V gene. V was clipped by 5 bases and J by 6 bases; unmatched bases: 10.

The V call is TRBV30, the J call TRBJ2-1; TRBD1 agrees at 9 bases. Germline CDR1 reads GTSNPN; CDR2 reads SVGIG (reference sequence). CDR3 length: 13 amino acids. Losses at the gene ends were 3 bases for V and 8 bases for J; bases not matched to a gene: 5. CDR3 sequence reads: CAWRQGAGYEQFF. The DNA of the CDR3 is TGTGCCTGGAGACAGGGGGCGGGTTATGAGCAGTTCTTC.

The gene calls are TRBV5-5 and TRBJ1-1; D uncertain. There are 15 residues in the CDR3. The V end was cut by 1 base, the J end by 0 bases, with 10 bases between. Germline V gene lookup returns CDR1 SGHKS and CDR2 YYEKEE (reference sequence). In DNA form, the CDR3 reads TGTGCCAGCAGCTTGTTGGTCAGAATGAACACTGAAGCTTTCTTT. It encodes CASSLLVRMNTEAFF.